These T cell receptor beta chains were read from a single sample in a study of control samples from healthy donors and cancer patients. The data were produced by immunoSEQ multiplex PCR, yet TCRdb's version contains in-frame clones alone and is incomplete. Of 70,000 to 95,000 clones in the sample, roughly nine tenths were seen once. Sequencing input: blood. All receptors come from a woman aged 25 to 39 in good health. CDR3s leave out the opening cysteine and the closing phenylalanine or tryptophan. D genes are given only for firm matches. Expanded clones are given a class, and other clones once, few, many or no size at all.

V	J	size	length	D	CDR3
TRBV27	TRBJ1-2	.	11	TRBD1	ASSPTGGAGYT
TRBV19	TRBJ1-1	.	12	.	ASSTDPSNTEAF
TRBV18	TRBJ1-1	once	11	.	ASSAGLNTEAF
TRBV7-8	TRBJ1-1	.	12	.	ASSRVTTGAVAF
TRBV18	TRBJ1-2	.	15	TRBD1	ASSPAPSTGGNYGYT
TRBV18	TRBJ2-5	.	13	.	ASSPPVEVGETQY
TRBV5-1	TRBJ2-1	.	15	TRBD2	ASSLPYLLSGNNEQF
TRBV7-2	TRBJ1-1	.	13	.	ASSLEILLNTEAF
TRBV27	TRBJ1-5	.	13	TRBD1	ASRNPGTGNQPQH
TRBV29-1	TRBJ2-2	.	9	.	SGQNTGELF
TRBV10-1	TRBJ1-1	.	15	.	ASSDYRTLGLNTEAF
TRBV9	TRBJ2-5	.	13	.	ASSVATGEQETQY
TRBV2	TRBJ2-2	few	12	TRBD1	ARSGTANTGELF
TRBV10-2	TRBJ1-2	.	12	.	ASSGTAANYGYT
TRBV11-1	TRBJ1-1	.	13	TRBD1	ASSQLGQGITEAF
TRBV11-3	TRBJ2-7	.	14	TRBD2	ASSKGLAGGSYEQY
TRBV21-1	TRBJ2-2	.	15	.	ASSRPWEAGGTGELF
TRBV6-5	TRBJ1-2	.	12	.	ASSYGGGANGYT
TRBV4-1	TRBJ2-3	once	14	.	ASSQGSSWMADTQY
TRBV7-2	TRBJ2-1	.	14	TRBD2	ASRSSVAGSYNEQF
TRBV7-9	TRBJ1-4	.	12	.	ASSFGDGDEKLF
TRBV5-1	TRBJ1-1	.	14	TRBD1	ASSPDRGKPNTEAF
TRBV28	TRBJ1-4	.	10	.	ASRQANEKLF
TRBV6-1	TRBJ1-2	.	13	.	ASSDGGRRNYGYT
TRBV5-1	TRBJ2-7	.	12	TRBD1	ASSKGQGAYEQY
TRBV7-7	TRBJ2-6	.	14	.	ASSKTAAPGANVLT
TRBV27	TRBJ1-1	.	14	.	ASSLSSPGSNTEAF
TRBV30	TRBJ1-5	.	12	.	AWSMAVSNQPQH
TRBV19	TRBJ1-2	once	15	.	ASSSPPPRDRDDGYT
TRBV7-9	TRBJ2-7	.	12	TRBD1	ASYPGGSSYEQY
TRBV6-5	TRBJ2-5	.	12	TRBD2	ASSLPGLQETQY
TRBV7-9	TRBJ1-5	.	13	TRBD1	ASSLGAGGDQPQH
TRBV7-9	TRBJ1-1	.	11	.	ASSLVGRAEAF
TRBV29-1	TRBJ2-7	.	11	TRBD1	SVLDRGGYEQY
TRBV7-3	TRBJ2-1	.	12	TRBD2	ASSLAGGPDEQF
TRBV9	TRBJ2-3	.	15	TRBD2	ASSADLLAGVPDTQY
TRBV3-1/TRBV3-2	TRBJ2-7	.	15	.	ASSQDRGGGKGYEQY
TRBV5-1	TRBJ2-1	.	11	.	ASSLGGYNEQF
TRBV30	TRBJ1-6	.	13	.	AVRGTPGWNSPLH
TRBV20-1	TRBJ1-1	.	11	.	SASRDLNTEAF